This T cell receptor (beta chain) was profiled in a study of blood T cell repertoires in COVID-19. Study as a whole: COVID-19 samples collected from the United States, Italy and Spain covered acute and convalescent phases.

V was cut by 3 bases and J by 0 bases, with 13 bases left in between. This CDR3 has 16 amino acids. In germline, CDR1 is ENHRY, CDR2 SYGVKD. The assay was immunoSEQ multiplex PCR, and TCRdb's table has in-frame clones only and misses some. The sample includes under 95,000 clones, around 86% of them seen just once. The receptor was derived from a woman at least 80 years old with acute or convalescent COVID-19. The chain joins TRBV10-3 to TRBJ2-3; possible D gene TRBD2, 6 bases. The specimen sequenced was peripheral blood. CDR3 sequence reads: CAISEGGKGSTDTQYF. The CDR3 bases are TGTGCCATCAGTGAAGGCGGGAAGGGTAGCACAGATACGCAGTATTTT.